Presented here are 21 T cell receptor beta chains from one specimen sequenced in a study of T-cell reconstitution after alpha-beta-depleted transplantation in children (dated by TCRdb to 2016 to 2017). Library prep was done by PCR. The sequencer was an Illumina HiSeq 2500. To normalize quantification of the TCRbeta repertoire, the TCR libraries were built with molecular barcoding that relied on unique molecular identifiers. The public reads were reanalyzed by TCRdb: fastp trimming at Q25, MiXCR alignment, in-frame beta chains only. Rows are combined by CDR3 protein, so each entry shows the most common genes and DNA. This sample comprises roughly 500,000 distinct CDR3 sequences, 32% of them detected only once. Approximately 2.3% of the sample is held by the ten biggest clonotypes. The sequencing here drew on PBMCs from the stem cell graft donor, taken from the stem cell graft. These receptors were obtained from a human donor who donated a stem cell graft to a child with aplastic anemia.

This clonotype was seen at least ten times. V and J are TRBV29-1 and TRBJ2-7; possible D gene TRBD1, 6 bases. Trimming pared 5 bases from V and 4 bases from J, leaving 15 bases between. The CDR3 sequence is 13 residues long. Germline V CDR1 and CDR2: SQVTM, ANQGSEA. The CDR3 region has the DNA TGCAGCGTTCACACAGGGTTGATGTACGAGCAGTACTTC. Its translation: CSVHTGLMYEQYF.

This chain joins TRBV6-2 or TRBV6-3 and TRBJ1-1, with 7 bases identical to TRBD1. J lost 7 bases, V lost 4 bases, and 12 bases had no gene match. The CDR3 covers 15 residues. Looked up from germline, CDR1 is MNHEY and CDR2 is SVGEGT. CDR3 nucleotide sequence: TGTGCCAGCAGTTCCCGGACAGGCGGAAGTAGTGAAGCTTTCTTT. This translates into CASSSRTGGSSEAFF.

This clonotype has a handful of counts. The CDR3 sequence is CASSPRTTSDSPLHF. CDR3 sequence (DNA): TGTGCCAGCTCACCAAGGACTACTTCGGATTCACCCCTCCACTTT. The chain has TRBV18 and TRBJ1-6; no reliable D call. Germline V lookup: CDR1 KGHSH, CDR2 LQKENI. V lost 2 bases to trimming and J lost 8 bases, with 13 bases between them. The CDR3 is made up of 15 amino acids.

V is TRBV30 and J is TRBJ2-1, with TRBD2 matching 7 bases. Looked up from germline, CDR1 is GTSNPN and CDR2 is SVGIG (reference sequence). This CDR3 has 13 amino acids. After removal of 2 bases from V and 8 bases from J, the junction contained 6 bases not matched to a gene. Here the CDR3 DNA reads TGTGCCTGGAGTAGGGCGGGAGCAGATGAGCAGTTCTTC. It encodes CAWSRAGADEQFF.

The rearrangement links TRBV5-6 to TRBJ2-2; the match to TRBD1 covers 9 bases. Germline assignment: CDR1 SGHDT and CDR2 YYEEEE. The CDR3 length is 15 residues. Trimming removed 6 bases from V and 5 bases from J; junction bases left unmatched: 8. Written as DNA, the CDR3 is TGTGCCAGCACCCGACAGGGGGATAAGACCGGGGAGCTGTTTTTT. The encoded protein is CASTRQGDKTGELFF.

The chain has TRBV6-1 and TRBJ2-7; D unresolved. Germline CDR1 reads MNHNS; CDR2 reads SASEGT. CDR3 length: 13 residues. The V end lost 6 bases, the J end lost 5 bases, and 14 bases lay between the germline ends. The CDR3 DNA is TGTGCCAGCAGGTCCTTGTTAGACCACGAGCAGTACTTC. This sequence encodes CASRSLLDHEQYF.

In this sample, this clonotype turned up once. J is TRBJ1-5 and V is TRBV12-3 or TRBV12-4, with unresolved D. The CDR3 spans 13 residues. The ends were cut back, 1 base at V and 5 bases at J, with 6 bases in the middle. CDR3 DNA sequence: TGTGCCAGCAGTTTAGGGGTAGATCAGCCCCAGCATTTT. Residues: CASSLGVDQPQHF.

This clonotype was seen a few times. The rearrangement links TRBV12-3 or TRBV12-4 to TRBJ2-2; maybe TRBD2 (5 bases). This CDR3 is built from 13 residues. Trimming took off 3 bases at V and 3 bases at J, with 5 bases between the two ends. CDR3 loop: CASSFSDTGELFF. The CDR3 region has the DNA TGTGCCAGCAGTTTTAGCGACACCGGGGAGCTGTTTTTT.

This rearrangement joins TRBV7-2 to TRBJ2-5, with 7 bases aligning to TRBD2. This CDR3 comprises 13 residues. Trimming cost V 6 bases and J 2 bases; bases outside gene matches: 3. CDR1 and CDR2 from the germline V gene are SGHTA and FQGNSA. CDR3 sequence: CASSRLAQETQYF. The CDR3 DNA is TGTGCCAGCAGTCGACTAGCTCAAGAGACCCAGTACTTC.

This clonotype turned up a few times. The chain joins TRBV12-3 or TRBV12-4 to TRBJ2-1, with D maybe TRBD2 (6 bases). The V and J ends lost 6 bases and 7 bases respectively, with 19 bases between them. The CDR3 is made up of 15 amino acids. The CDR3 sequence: CASSNPGVRENEQFF. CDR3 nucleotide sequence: TGTGCCAGCAGCAACCCGGGAGTCAGGGAGAATGAGCAGTTCTTC.

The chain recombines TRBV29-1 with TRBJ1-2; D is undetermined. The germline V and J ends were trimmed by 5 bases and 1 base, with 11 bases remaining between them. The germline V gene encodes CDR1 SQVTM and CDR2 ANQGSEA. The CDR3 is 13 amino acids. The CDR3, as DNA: TGCAGCGTTTCTTGGCGGAATAACTATGGCTACACCTTC. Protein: CSVSWRNNYGYTF.

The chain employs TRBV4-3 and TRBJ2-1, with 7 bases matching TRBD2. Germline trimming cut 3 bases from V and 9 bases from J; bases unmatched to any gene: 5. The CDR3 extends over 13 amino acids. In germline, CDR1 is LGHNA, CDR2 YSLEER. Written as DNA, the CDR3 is TGCGCCAGCAGCCAGGTTAGCGGGCGTGAGCAGTTCTTC. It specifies CASSQVSGREQFF.

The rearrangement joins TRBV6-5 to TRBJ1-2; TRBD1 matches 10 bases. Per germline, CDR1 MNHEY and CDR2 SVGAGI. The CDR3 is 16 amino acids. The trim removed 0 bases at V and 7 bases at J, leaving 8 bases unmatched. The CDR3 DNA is TGTGCCAGCAGTTACTCTCGAGGACAGGGGGAGATTGGCTACACCTTC. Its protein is CASSYSRGQGEIGYTF.

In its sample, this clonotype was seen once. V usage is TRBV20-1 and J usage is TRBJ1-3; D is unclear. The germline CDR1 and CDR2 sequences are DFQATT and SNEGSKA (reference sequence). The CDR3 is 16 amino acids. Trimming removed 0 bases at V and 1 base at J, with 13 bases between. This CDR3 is CSARDHPSASGNTIYF. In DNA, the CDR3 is TGCAGTGCTAGAGATCACCCCAGCGCGTCTGGAAACACCATATATTTT.

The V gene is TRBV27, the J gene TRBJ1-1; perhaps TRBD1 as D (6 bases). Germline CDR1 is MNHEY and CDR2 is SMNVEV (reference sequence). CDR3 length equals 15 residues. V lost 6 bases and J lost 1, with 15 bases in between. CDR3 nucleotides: TGTGCCAGCAGGTTACAGGGTCGGGGGAACACTGAAGCTTTCTTT. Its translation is CASRLQGRGNTEAFF.

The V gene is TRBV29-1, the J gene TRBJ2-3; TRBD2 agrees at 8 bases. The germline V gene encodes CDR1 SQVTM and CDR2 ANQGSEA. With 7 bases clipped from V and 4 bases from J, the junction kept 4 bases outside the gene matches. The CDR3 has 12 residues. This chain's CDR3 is CSAREGSDTQYF. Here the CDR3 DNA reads TGCAGCGCCCGGGAGGGCTCAGATACGCAGTATTTT.

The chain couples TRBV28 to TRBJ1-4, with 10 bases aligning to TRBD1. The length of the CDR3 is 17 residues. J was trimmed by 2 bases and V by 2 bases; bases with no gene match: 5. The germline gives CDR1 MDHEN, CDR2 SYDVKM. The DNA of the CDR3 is TGTGCCAGCAGTTTACGACAGGGGGCAGGGACTAATGAAAAACTGTTTTTT. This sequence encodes CASSLRQGAGTNEKLFF. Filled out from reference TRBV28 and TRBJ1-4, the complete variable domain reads DVKVTQSSRYLVKRTGEKVFLECVQDMDHENMFWYRQDPGLGLRLIYFSYDVKMKEKGDIPEGYSVSREKKERFSLILESASTNQTSMYLCASSLRQGAGTNEKLFFGSGTQLSVL.

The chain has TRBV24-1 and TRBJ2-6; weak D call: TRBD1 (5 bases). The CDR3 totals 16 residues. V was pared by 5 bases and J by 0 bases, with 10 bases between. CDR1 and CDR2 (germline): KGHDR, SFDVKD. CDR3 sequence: CATSVGPHSGANVLTF. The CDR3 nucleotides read TGTGCCACCAGTGTGGGGCCCCACTCTGGGGCCAACGTCCTGACTTTC.

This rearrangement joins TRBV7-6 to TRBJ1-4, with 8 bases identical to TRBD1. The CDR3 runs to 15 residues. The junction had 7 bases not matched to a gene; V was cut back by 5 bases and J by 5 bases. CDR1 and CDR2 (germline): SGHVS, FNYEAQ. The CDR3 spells CASSITGGRNEKLFF. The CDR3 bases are TGTGCCAGCAGCATTACAGGGGGAAGAAATGAAAAACTGTTTTTT.

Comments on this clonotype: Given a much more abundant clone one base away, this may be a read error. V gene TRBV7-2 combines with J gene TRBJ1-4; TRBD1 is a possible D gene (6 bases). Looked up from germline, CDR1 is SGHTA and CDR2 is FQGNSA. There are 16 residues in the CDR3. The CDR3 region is CASSLHQGTTDEKLFF. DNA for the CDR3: TGTGCCAGCAGCTTACATCAGGGGACAACTGATGAAAAACTGTTTTTT.

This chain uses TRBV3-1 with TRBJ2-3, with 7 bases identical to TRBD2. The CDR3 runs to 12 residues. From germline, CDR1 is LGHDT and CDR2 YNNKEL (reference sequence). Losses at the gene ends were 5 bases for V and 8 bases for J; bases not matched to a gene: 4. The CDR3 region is CASSEQRGTQYF. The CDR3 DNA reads TGTGCCAGCAGCGAACAGCGGGGTACGCAGTATTTT.